These 13 T cell receptor beta chains originate from one sample sequenced in a study of cytomegalovirus exposure and HLA in healthy donors. PCR amplification relied on 60 Vbeta primers (plus 13 Jbeta primers). Libraries were prepared by immunoSEQ multiplex PCR; TCRdb keeps only in-frame clonotypes and omits some of them. This table holds 100,000 to 150,000 clones, 80% found once. Sequenced input: PBMCs. The receptor source for this set is a man aged 25 to 40 in good health and CMV-seropositive.

The chain's CDR3 is CAWSYEGNTEAFF. Written as DNA, the CDR3 is TGTGCCTGGAGTTACGAGGGGAACACTGAAGCTTTCTTT. V usage is TRBV30 and J usage is TRBJ1-1, with unresolved D. The germline V gene has CDR1 GTSNPN and CDR2 SVGIG (reference sequence). With 2 bases removed from V and 1 base from J, the gap between germline ends came to 8 bases. The CDR3 totals 13 residues.

This clone appeared a few times. The gene calls are TRBV30 and TRBJ1-4; the match to TRBD1 covers 11 bases. Germline loops: CDR1 GTSNPN, CDR2 SVGIG (reference sequence). The CDR3 loop spans 15 amino acids. V lost 0 bases, J lost 7 bases, and 4 bases stayed unmatched. The CDR3 reads CAWSVLGQGGEKLFF. CDR3 bases: TGTGCCTGGAGTGTACTGGGACAGGGGGGTGAAAAACTGTTTTTT.

This clone occurred a few times. V and J are TRBV25-1 and TRBJ1-4; D gene ambiguous. The CDR3 is 13 amino acids. V was clipped by 7 bases and J by 3 bases, with 9 bases between them. Germline assignment: CDR1 MGHDK and CDR2 SYGVNS. CDR3 residues: CASNKGANEKLFF. Written as DNA, the CDR3 is TGTGCCAGCAATAAGGGAGCTAATGAAAAACTGTTTTTT.

The chain recombines TRBV10-3 with TRBJ2-1, with a weak D call TRBD1 (5 bases). This CDR3 comprises 16 residues. Looked up from germline, CDR1 is ENHRY and CDR2 is SYGVKD. Trimming cost V 0 bases and J 4 bases, with 13 bases left between them. CDR3 in DNA: TGTGCCATCAGTGAGTCGATGGCAGGGTCTTACAATGAGCAGTTCTTC. Translation gives CAISESMAGSYNEQFF.

The chain recombines TRBV28 with TRBJ2-7; TRBD1 matches at 12 bases. V lost 0 bases, J lost 2 bases, and 8 bases stayed unmatched. The CDR3 sequence is 18 residues long. CDR1 and CDR2 from the germline V gene are MDHEN and SYDVKM. CDR3 DNA: TGTGCCAGCAGTTTATGGGGGACAGGGGGCACGATTACCTACGAGCAGTACTTC. Translation: CASSLWGTGGTITYEQYF.

In its sample, this clone was seen once. The V call is TRBV18, the J call TRBJ2-5, with 9 bases lining up with TRBD2. The CDR3 has 14 amino acids. V dropped 3 bases and J dropped 5; count of bases not matched to a gene: 4. Germline CDR1 is KGHSH and CDR2 is LQKENI. DNA of the CDR3: TGTGCCAGCTCACCCGGGACTAGCCTGGAGACCCAGTACTTC. It yields the protein CASSPGTSLETQYF.

The V and J genes are TRBV11-3 and TRBJ2-7; 9 positions match TRBD1. V was clipped by 3 bases and J by 5 bases; unmatched bases: 11. CDR3 size: 16 residues. Germline-derived CDR1 and CDR2 are SGHNT and YENEEA. The chain's CDR3 is CASSLGPGQGFDEQYF. DNA for the CDR3: TGTGCCAGCAGCTTGGGCCCGGGACAGGGCTTTGACGAGCAGTACTTC.

Remarks on this clone: One end of the junction varies from germline; a read error may be responsible. The genes are TRBV4-1 and TRBJ1-2; D is possibly TRBD1 (5 bases). The CDR3 length is 15 residues. CDR1 is MGHRA and CDR2 is YSYEKL in the germline V gene. CDR3 bases: TGCGCCAGCAGCCAAGAGGGTAGACAGAGCTATGGCTGCACCTTC. As protein: CASSQEGRQSYGCTF.

The J gene is TRBJ1-1, the V gene TRBV29-1, with a possible D match to TRBD1 (6 bases). V was trimmed by 4 bases and J by 8 bases, leaving 14 bases between them. CDR1 is SQVTM and CDR2 is ANQGSEA in the germline V gene. CDR3 length equals 12 residues. CDR3: CSVVWGGSEAFF. CDR3 in DNA: TGCAGCGTTGTCTGGGGGGGCTCCGAAGCTTTCTTT.

The chain is built from TRBV9 and TRBJ2-5; perhaps TRBD1 as D (5 bases). This CDR3 is 16 amino acids long. V was pared by 3 bases and J by 1 base, with 16 bases between. CDR1 and CDR2 (germline): SGDLS, YYNGEE. The CDR3 DNA follows: TGTGCCAGCAGCGCTGGGGCTAGTAGGGCCCAAGAGACCCAGTACTTC. It yields the protein CASSAGASRAQETQYF. The full variable domain, completed using reference TRBV9 and TRBJ2-5, is DSGVTQTPKHLITATGQRVTLRCSPRSGDLSVYWYQQSLDQGLQFLIQYYNGEERAKGNILERFSAQQFPDLHSELNLSSLELGDSALYFCASSAGASRAQETQYFGPGTRLLVL.

This rearrangement joins TRBV11-2 to TRBJ1-1; D not resolved. This CDR3 is 16 amino acids long. Per germline, CDR1 SGHAT and CDR2 FQNNGV. Trimming shortened V by 6 bases and J by 3 bases, and 20 bases separated the two germline ends. The CDR3 DNA sequence: TGTGCCAGCAGGGGTCTCCCGGGAGGACGCGACACTGAAGCTTTCTTT. As protein: CASRGLPGGRDTEAFF.

As concerns this clone: The conserved phenylalanine or tryptophan normally closing the CDR3 is absent here, so this likely arose from a read error. The gene calls are TRBV6-5 and TRBJ1-1, with 9 positions matching TRBD1. The V and J ends lost 2 bases and 4 bases, in that order; junction bases with no gene match: 2. Germline CDR1 MNHEY, CDR2 SVGAGI. CDR3 size: 14 residues. The CDR3 reads CASSYGTGSTEAFL. In DNA, the CDR3 is TGTGCCAGCAGTTACGGGACAGGGTCCACTGAAGCTTTCCTT.

The chain employs TRBV23-1 and TRBJ1-5; the D gene is possibly TRBD1 (5 bases). TRBV23-1 falls under the ORF class, with uncertain function. CDR3 length: 20 residues. Trimming pared 4 bases from V and 5 bases from J, leaving 30 bases between. The CDR3 DNA is TGCGCCAGCAGTCTCCACCGGTCAGGGAGCCGGAGGGATTCATATCAGCCCCAGCATTTT. It encodes CASSLHRSGSRRDSYQPQHF.